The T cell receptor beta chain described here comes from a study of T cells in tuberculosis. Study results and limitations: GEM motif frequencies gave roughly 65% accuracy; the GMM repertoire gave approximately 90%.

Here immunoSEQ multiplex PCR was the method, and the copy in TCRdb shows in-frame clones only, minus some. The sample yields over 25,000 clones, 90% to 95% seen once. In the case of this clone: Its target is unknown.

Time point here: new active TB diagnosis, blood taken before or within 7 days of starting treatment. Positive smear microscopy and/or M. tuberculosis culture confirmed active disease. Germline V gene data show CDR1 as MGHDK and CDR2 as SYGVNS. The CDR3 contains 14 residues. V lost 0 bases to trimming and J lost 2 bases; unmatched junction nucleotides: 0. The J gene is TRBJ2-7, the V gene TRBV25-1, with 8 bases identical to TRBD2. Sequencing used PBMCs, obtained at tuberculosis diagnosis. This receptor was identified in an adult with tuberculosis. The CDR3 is CASSEYGRAYEQYF. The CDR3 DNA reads TGTGCCAGCAGTGAATACGGGAGGGCCTACGAGCAGTACTTC.